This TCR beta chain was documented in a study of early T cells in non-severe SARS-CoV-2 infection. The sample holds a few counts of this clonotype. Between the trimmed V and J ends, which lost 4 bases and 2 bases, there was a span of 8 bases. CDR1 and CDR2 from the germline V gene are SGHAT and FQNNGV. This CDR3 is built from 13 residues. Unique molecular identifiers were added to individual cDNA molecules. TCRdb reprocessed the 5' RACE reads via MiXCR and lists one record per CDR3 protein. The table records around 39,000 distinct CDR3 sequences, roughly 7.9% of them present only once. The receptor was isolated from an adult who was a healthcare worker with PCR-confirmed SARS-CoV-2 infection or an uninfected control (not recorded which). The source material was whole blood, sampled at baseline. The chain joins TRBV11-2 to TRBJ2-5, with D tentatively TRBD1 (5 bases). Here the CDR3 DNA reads TGTGCCAGCAGCTCGCAGGGTCAAGAGACCCAGTACTTC. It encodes CASSSQGQETQYF.